The subject of this entry is one T cell receptor (beta chain). Its specificity is not known. The CDR3 length is 13 residues. Germline CDR1 SGHVS, CDR2 FQNEAQ. Between the trimmed V and J ends, which lost 2 bases and 4 bases, there was a span of 9 bases. The primer mix had 52 TRBV and 13 TRBJ primers. The assay was immunoSEQ multiplex PCR, and TCRdb's table has in-frame clones only and misses some. Counted here are over 9,000 clones, approximately 84% occurring once; the ten biggest clones make up under 12%. This sample was included in a study of regulatory T cells. Notes on the study in general: Patient CD8+ T cells trended toward lower Shannon entropy than controls. Regulatory T cells showed the strongest V-J pair restriction and V/J gene skewing among patient repertoires.

This clonotype was obtained from a person in their late teens or twenties with CD3G deficiency. The J gene is TRBJ2-7, the V gene TRBV7-8; D gene ambiguous. Sequencing was carried out using CD8+ T cells sorted from blood. The CDR3 here is CASSLTIAYEQYF. CDR3 bases: TGTGCCAGCAGCTTAACAATAGCTTACGAGCAGTACTTC.